This TCR beta chain derives from a study of technical replicates of blood from four donors. Using immunoSEQ multiplex PCR, the repertoire was profiled, and TCRdb retains in-frame clones only, with some absent. The sample shows approximately 88,000 clones, 90% to 95% of them seen only once. Germline V gives CDR1 SGHRS, CDR2 YFSETQ. V was clipped by 0 bases and J by 6 bases; unmatched bases: 5. This CDR3 contains 16 residues. Input material: T cells isolated from PBMCs. The source of this sequence is a human donor in good health. The chain employs TRBV5-1 and TRBJ1-4; 10 bases fit TRBD1. For the CDR3, the DNA is TGCGCCAGCAGCTTGGGACAGGGGGCTTGGGATGAAAAACTGTTTTTT. Translated: CASSLGQGAWDEKLFF.